There are many counts of the clone carrying this T cell receptor (beta chain). V lost 1 base to trimming and J lost 1 base, with 13 bases between them. This CDR3 is built from 16 residues. Germline V CDR1 and CDR2: KGHSH, LQKENI. The data belong to a study of Graves' ophthalmopathy and Graves' hyperthyroidism. Background on the study: Peripheral blood collection took place at initial diagnosis, before any treatment.

Using RNA transcripts, the TCR beta CDR3 regions were amplified. RT-PCR with HTBI primers came first, then second-round multiplex PCR. TCRdb recomputed calls from the multiplex PCR reads with MiXCR, one row per CDR3 protein. This table has some 48,000 distinct CDR3 sequences, about 50% appearing once. This chain links TRBV18 with TRBJ1-1; no reliable D call. The specimen was peripheral blood. The clonotype comes from an adult man with Graves' ophthalmopathy. The CDR3 coding sequence is TGTGCCAGCTCACCACGTGCTAAGGGTTCGAACACTGAAGCTTTCTTT. Translating it yields CASSPRAKGSNTEAFF.